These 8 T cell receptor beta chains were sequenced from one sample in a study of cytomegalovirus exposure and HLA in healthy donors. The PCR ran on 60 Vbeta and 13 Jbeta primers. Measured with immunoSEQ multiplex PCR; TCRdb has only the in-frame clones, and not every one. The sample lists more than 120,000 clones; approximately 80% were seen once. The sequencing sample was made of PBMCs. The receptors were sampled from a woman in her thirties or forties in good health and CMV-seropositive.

The CDR3 here is CASSQVYGSNYEQYF. DNA for the CDR3: TGTGCCAGCAGCCAAGTGTACGGGTCGAACTACGAGCAGTACTTC. The chain recombines TRBV4-2 with TRBJ2-7, with no clear D. V was cut by 1 base and J by 3 bases, with 13 bases left in between. Germline-derived CDR1 and CDR2 are LGHNA and YNFKEQ. The CDR3 runs to 15 residues.

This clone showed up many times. The chain's CDR3 is CASSESGQQGQNEQYF. The DNA for the CDR3 is TGCGCCAGCAGTGAGTCCGGCCAGCAGGGGCAAAACGAGCAGTACTTC. The chain joins TRBV10-1 to TRBJ2-7, with TRBD1 as a possible D gene (6 bases). This CDR3 spans 16 amino acids. From germline, CDR1 is WNHNN and CDR2 SYGVQD (reference sequence). Trimming pared 0 bases from V and 5 bases from J, leaving 17 bases between.

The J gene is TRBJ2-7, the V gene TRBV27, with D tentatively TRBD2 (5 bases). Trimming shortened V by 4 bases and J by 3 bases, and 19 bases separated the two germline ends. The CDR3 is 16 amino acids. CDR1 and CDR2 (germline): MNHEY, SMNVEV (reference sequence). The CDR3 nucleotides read TGTGCCAGCAGTTCCCAAGGACGGGATTGGAACTACGAGCAGTACTTC. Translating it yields CASSSQGRDWNYEQYF.

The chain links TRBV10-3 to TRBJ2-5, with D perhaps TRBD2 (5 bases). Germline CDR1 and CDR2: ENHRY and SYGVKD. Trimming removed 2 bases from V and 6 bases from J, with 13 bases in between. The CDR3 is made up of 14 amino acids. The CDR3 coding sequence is TGTGCCATCAGTGAGACTCCGGACGGGAAGACCCAGTACTTC. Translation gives CAISETPDGKTQYF.

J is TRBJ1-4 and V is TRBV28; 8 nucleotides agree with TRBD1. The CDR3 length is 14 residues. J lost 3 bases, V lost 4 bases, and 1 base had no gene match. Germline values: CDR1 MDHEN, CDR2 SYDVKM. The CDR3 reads CASSYRGANEKLFF. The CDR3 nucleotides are TGTGCCAGCAGTTACAGGGGGGCTAATGAAAAACTGTTTTTT.

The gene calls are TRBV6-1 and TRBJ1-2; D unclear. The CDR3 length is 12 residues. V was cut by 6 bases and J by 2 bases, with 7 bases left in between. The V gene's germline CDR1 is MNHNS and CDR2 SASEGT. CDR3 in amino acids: CASRPQNYGYTF. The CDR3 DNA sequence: TGTGCCAGCAGGCCCCAGAACTATGGCTACACCTTC.

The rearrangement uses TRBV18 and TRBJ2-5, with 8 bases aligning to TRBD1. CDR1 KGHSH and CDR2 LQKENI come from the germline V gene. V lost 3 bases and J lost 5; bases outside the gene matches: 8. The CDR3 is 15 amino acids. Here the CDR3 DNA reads TGTGCCAGCTCACCCAGACAGGGGTTAATGGAGACCCAGTACTTC. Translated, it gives CASSPRQGLMETQYF.

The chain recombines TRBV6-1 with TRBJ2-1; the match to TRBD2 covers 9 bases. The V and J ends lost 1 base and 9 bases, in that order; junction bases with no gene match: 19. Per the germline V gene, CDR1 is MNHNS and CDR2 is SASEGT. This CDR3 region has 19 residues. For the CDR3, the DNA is TGTGCCAGCAGTGAAGTAGCGGCGGGAGGGCCCTCGAAGAGAAGTGAGCAGTTCTTC. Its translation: CASSEVAAGGPSKRSEQFF.